This T cell receptor (beta chain) stems from a study of shared clonotypes between healthy human individuals. Across the whole study: Those who served as donors were a couple of women and three men between the ages of 18 and 49.

CDR3 length equals 15 residues. Germline loops: CDR1 MNHEY, CDR2 SMNVEV (reference sequence). With 5 bases removed from V and 11 bases from J, the gap between germline ends came to 22 bases. Only one count was recorded for this clone. The data were produced by immunoSEQ multiplex PCR, yet TCRdb's version contains in-frame clones alone and is incomplete. The sample includes just over 2,000,000 clones, 85% to 95% seen only once; the top ten take 0.1% to 0.15%. This receptor was identified in a man aged 18 to 35 in good health. Sequenced: naive CD4+ T cells sorted from blood. Subset in this sample: CD45RA+ positively selected. This rearrangement joins TRBV27 to TRBJ1-5; D gene uncertain. This chain's CDR3 is CASSPGLLSIVTQHF. In DNA, the CDR3 is TGTGCCAGCAGTCCCGGGCTCCTTTCGATCGTGACCCAGCATTTT.